The 19 T cell receptor beta chains below all came from one sample that was sequenced in a study of T cell responses to AZD1222 COVID-19 vaccine. Clones were read by immunoSEQ multiplex PCR, and TCRdb kept only the in-frame ones, dropping some. The sample gives over 150,000 clones, 88% of which show up once; 3% to 3.5% is in the top ten. The sample consisted of peripheral blood, taken on day 0 of AZD1222 vaccination. These receptors were obtained from an adult in good health.

J is TRBJ1-2 and V is TRBV4-1, with 7 nucleotides matching TRBD1. Germline V CDR1 and CDR2: MGHRA, YSYEKL. The CDR3 length is 17 residues. V gave up 5 bases and J gave up 3 bases; unmatched junction bases: 15. The CDR3 sequence is CASSSGGRERGYYGYTF. In DNA, the CDR3 is TGCGCCAGCAGCTCAGGGGGAAGGGAAAGGGGCTACTATGGCTACACCTTC.

This clone was detected once. The genes are TRBV10-3 and TRBJ1-2, with D perhaps TRBD1 (5 bases). CDR1 is ENHRY and CDR2 is SYGVKD in the germline V gene. CDR3 length equals 14 residues. V dropped 2 bases and J dropped 8 bases, with 15 bases sitting between them. The CDR3 DNA sequence: TGTGCCATCAGTGAGCGAACAGGCTCGGAGGGCTACACCTTC. Its translation: CAISERTGSEGYTF.

The chain links TRBV3-1 (or the pseudogene TRBV3-2) to TRBJ2-2; tentative D call: TRBD2 (5 bases). Germline V gives CDR1 LGHDT, CDR2 YNNKEL (reference sequence). This CDR3 spans 16 amino acids. V lost 0 bases and J 5 bases, leaving 13 bases between the germline ends. The DNA for the CDR3 is TGTGCCAGCAGCCAAGACCCGACTATTTTGACCGGGGAGCTGTTTTTT. This encodes CASSQDPTILTGELFF.

The table lists this clone with a count of one. The chain combines TRBV3-1 (or the pseudogene TRBV3-2) with TRBJ2-5; D gene uncertain. This CDR3 is built from 12 residues. Trimming left V 0 bases short and J 9 bases short, with 8 bases between. CDR1 is LGHDT, CDR2 YNNKEL, per germline (reference sequence). The CDR3 here is CASSQDVGPQYF. In DNA, the CDR3 is TGTGCCAGCAGCCAAGATGTCGGGCCCCAGTACTTC.

The chain uses TRBV3-1 (or the pseudogene TRBV3-2) and TRBJ1-1; D perhaps matches TRBD1 (5 bases). Germline V gives CDR1 LGHDT, CDR2 YNNKEL (reference sequence). V lost 3 bases and J 1 base, leaving 6 bases between the germline ends. The CDR3 runs 13 residues. CDR3 sequence (DNA): TGTGCCAGCAGCCAGACAGAGAACACTGAAGCTTTCTTT. Translation gives CASSQTENTEAFF.

The chain joins TRBV11-1 to TRBJ1-4, with D unresolved. Between the trimmed V and J ends, which lost 2 bases and 5 bases, there was a span of 6 bases. From germline, CDR1 is SGHAT and CDR2 FQDESV (reference sequence). The CDR3 runs 13 residues. CDR3: CASSLYKNEKLFF. CDR3 sequence (DNA): TGTGCCAGCAGCTTATACAAGAATGAAAAACTGTTTTTT.

The CDR3 region has the DNA TGTGCCAGCAGCGAGGGCCCTACTAAGGGTCAGCCCCAGCATTTT. This encodes CASSEGPTKGQPQHF. This chain links TRBV6-5 with TRBJ1-5; unclear D gene. This CDR3 comprises 15 residues. The V gene lost 6 bases and the J gene lost 6 bases, with 18 bases spanning the gap. CDR1 MNHEY and CDR2 SVGAGI come from the germline V gene.

The chain links TRBV15 to TRBJ1-5; D is undetermined. Germline V gene sequence: CDR1 LNHNV, CDR2 YYDKDF (reference sequence). The CDR3 is 14 residues long. V lost 0 bases to trimming and J lost 6 bases, with 9 bases between them. CDR3 amino acids: CATSRDFVSQPQHF. DNA for the CDR3: TGTGCCACCAGCAGAGATTTTGTAAGTCAGCCCCAGCATTTT.

The chain couples TRBV4-3 to TRBJ2-6; D not resolved. The CDR3 length is 14 residues. With 5 bases removed from V and 0 bases from J, the gap between germline ends came to 5 bases. Germline CDR1 and CDR2: LGHNA and YSLEER. CDR3 DNA: TGCGCCAGCAGCTTAAGCTCTGGGGCCAACGTCCTGACTTTC. This sequence encodes CASSLSSGANVLTF.

The chain recombines TRBV28 with TRBJ2-7, with 8 bases matching TRBD1. J lost 2 bases, V lost 9 bases, and 9 bases had no gene match. This CDR3 region has 14 residues. Germline CDR1 MDHEN, CDR2 SYDVKM. The CDR3 is CASFSGTGTYEQYF. CDR3 bases: TGTGCCAGTTTCTCCGGGACAGGAACCTACGAGCAGTACTTC. Filled out from reference TRBV28 and TRBJ2-7, the complete variable domain reads DVKVTQSSRYLVKRTGEKVFLECVQDMDHENMFWYRQDPGLGLRLIYFSYDVKMKEKGDIPEGYSVSREKKERFSLILESASTNQTSMYLCASFSGTGTYEQYFGPGTRLTVT.

This chain uses TRBV7-8 with TRBJ2-5; D call uncertain. The CDR3 is made up of 18 amino acids. Germline values: CDR1 SGHVS, CDR2 FQNEAQ. Trimming shortened V by 1 base and J by 5 bases, and 23 bases separated the two germline ends. The CDR3: CASSLVPPRGALTETQYF. The CDR3 DNA follows: TGTGCCAGCAGCTTAGTCCCCCCCAGAGGCGCGCTTACGGAGACCCAGTACTTC. Complete variable domain (other parts from reference TRBV7-8 and TRBJ2-5): GAGVSQSPRYKVAKRGQDVALRCDPISGHVSLFWYQQALGQGPEFLTYFQNEAQLDKSGLPSDRFFAERPEGSVSTLKIQRTQQEDSAVYLCASSLVPPRGALTETQYFGPGTRLLVL.

The chain uses TRBV4-1 and TRBJ2-2, with D unclear. CDR3 size: 15 residues. Germline lookup yields CDR1 MGHRA and CDR2 YSYEKL. V was pared by 1 base and J by 6 bases, with 12 bases between. In DNA, the CDR3 is TGCGCCAGCAGCCAAGGGGTTGGGATCTCCGGGGAGCTGTTTTTT. The encoded protein is CASSQGVGISGELFF.

The genes are TRBV10-3 and TRBJ2-2, with TRBD1 as a possible D gene (6 bases). V lost 7 bases and J lost 0, with 9 bases in between. The CDR3 consists of 14 residues. Germline assignment: CDR1 ENHRY and CDR2 SYGVKD. The CDR3 loop is CAIMDSPNTGELFF. The CDR3 coding sequence is TGTGCCATCATGGACAGCCCGAACACCGGGGAGCTGTTTTTT.

The chain links TRBV4-1 to TRBJ1-5, with TRBD1 identical over 7 bases. J was trimmed by 7 bases and V by 4 bases; bases with no gene match: 7. The CDR3 runs 14 residues. The germline V gene encodes CDR1 MGHRA and CDR2 YSYEKL. The CDR3 nucleotides are TGCGCCAGCAGCCCAGACAGGGTACGACAGCCCCAGCATTTT. Amino acids: CASSPDRVRQPQHF.

The chain recombines TRBV5-4 with TRBJ2-7; possibly TRBD2 for D (6 bases). V shed 4 bases and J shed 3 bases, with 20 bases lying between them. Germline assignment: CDR1 SGHNT and CDR2 YYREEE (reference sequence). CDR3 length: 16 amino acids. The CDR3, as DNA: TGTGCCAGCAGCCACGCTGGGGGGAGCTCCAACTACGAGCAGTACTTC. Residues: CASSHAGGSSNYEQYF. The variable domain in full, completed from reference TRBV5-4 and TRBJ2-7, reads ETGVTQSPTHLIKTRGQQVTLRCSSQSGHNTVSWYQQALGQGPQFIFQYYREEENGRGNFPPRFSGLQFPNYSSELNVNALELDDSALYLCASSHAGGSSNYEQYFGPGTRLTVT.

V gene TRBV28 combines with J gene TRBJ2-4, with a possible D match to TRBD1 (6 bases). The CDR3 has 13 amino acids. Trimming removed 7 bases at V and 6 bases at J, with 13 bases between. Looked up from germline, CDR1 is MDHEN and CDR2 is SYDVKM. In nucleotides, the CDR3 is TGTGCCAGCAAGTCAGGACAGACAAACATTCAGTACTTC. The encoded protein is CASKSGQTNIQYF.

The chain recombines TRBV11-2 with TRBJ1-1; D call uncertain. The CDR3 runs 13 residues. Between the trimmed V and J ends, which lost 6 bases and 2 bases, there was a span of 10 bases. Germline loops: CDR1 SGHAT, CDR2 FQNNGV. For the CDR3, the DNA is TGTGCCAGCAGTTCCCAGATTAACACTGAAGCTTTCTTT. Protein: CASSSQINTEAFF.

This CDR3 reads CASSLDRGVVQPQHF. The CDR3 bases are TGTGCCAGCAGCTTGGACAGGGGTGTAGTCCAGCCCCAGCATTTT. The V call is TRBV5-4, the J call TRBJ1-5; TRBD1 aligns across 7 bases. Germline V CDR1 and CDR2: SGHNT, YYREEE (reference sequence). The J segment lost 7 bases and the V segment lost 0 bases, leaving 7 bases of the junction unmatched. The CDR3 loop spans 15 amino acids.

This chain uses TRBV18 with TRBJ1-1; no definite D call. V gave up 3 bases and J gave up 0 bases, with 11 bases separating them. This CDR3 region has 15 residues. Germline V CDR1 and CDR2: KGHSH, LQKENI. The CDR3 coding sequence is TGTGCCAGCTCACCGGCTAACGACATGAACACTGAAGCTTTCTTT. Translation: CASSPANDMNTEAFF.